What follows are 12 T cell receptor beta chains derived from one specimen sequenced in a study of blood T cell repertoires in COVID-19. The data were produced by immunoSEQ multiplex PCR, yet TCRdb's version contains in-frame clones alone and is incomplete. This sample has approximately 170,000 clones, with around four fifths found just once. Sequencing used peripheral blood. The receptors come from a man in his 70s who had recovered from COVID-19.

V usage is TRBV12-3 or TRBV12-4 and J usage is TRBJ2-1, with 11 bases matching TRBD2. CDR3 length: 13 residues. Trimming at V came to 5 bases and at J to 7 bases, leaving 1 base not matched to a gene. As DNA, the CDR3 is TGTGCCAGCAGTCGGACTAGCGGGAATGAGCAGTTCTTC. This codes for CASSRTSGNEQFF.

This chain uses TRBV29-1 with TRBJ2-7, with D possibly being TRBD2 (6 bases). This CDR3 comprises 13 residues. Trimming took 3 bases from V and 4 from J, leaving 13 bases between them. Germline V gene sequence: CDR1 SQVTM, CDR2 ANQGSEA. The CDR3 bases are TGCAGCGTTGATGGTGAGGAGGGTTACGAGCAGTACTTC. The encoded protein is CSVDGEEGYEQYF.

The chain combines TRBV6-1 with TRBJ2-1, with D possibly TRBD2 on 7 matching bases. Germline V gene data show CDR1 as MNHNS and CDR2 as SASEGT. The CDR3 totals 18 residues. Trimming stripped 0 bases from V and 1 base from J, with 16 bases between. The CDR3 DNA reads TGTGCCAGCAGTGAAGCGGCTAGCGGAGGGGGTTCCTACAATGAGCAGTTCTTC. It translates to CASSEAASGGGSYNEQFF.

V is TRBV6-1 and J is TRBJ1-5; TRBD1 might be the D (6 bases). CDR3 length: 16 residues. The germline V gene has CDR1 MNHNS and CDR2 SASEGT. The ends were cut back, 4 bases at V and 1 base at J, with 14 bases in the middle. CDR3 loop: CASSGPGHISNQPQHF. The CDR3 DNA follows: TGTGCCAGCAGTGGCCCGGGACATATCAGCAATCAGCCCCAGCATTTT.

The CDR3 region is CASSAGWQPQHF. The CDR3 nucleotides read TGTGCCAGCAGTGCCGGTTGGCAGCCCCAGCATTTT. The V gene is TRBV2, the J gene TRBJ1-5, with D unresolved. CDR1 is SNHLY, CDR2 FYNNEI, per germline. The CDR3 totals 12 residues. Trimming shortened V by 4 bases and J by 7 bases, and 8 bases separated the two germline ends. The full variable domain, its missing parts supplied by reference TRBV2 and TRBJ1-5, is EPEVTQTPSHQVTQMGQEVILRCVPISNHLYFYWYRQILGQKVEFLVSFYNNEISEKSEIFDDQFSVERPDGSNFTLKIRSTKLEDSAMYFCASSAGWQPQHFGDGTRLSIL.

The chain employs TRBV18 and TRBJ1-6; 8 positions match TRBD1. J was trimmed by 10 bases and V by 4 bases; bases with no gene match: 12. Germline loops: CDR1 KGHSH, CDR2 LQKENI. This CDR3 region has 16 residues. The CDR3 coding sequence is TGTGCCAGCTCACTCTATCAAGACAGGGGCGGGTCACCCCTCCACTTT. Amino acid sequence: CASSLYQDRGGSPLHF.

The chain combines TRBV5-5 with TRBJ1-5; 10 bases agree with TRBD1. This CDR3 region has 16 residues. Germline values: CDR1 SGHKS, CDR2 YYEKEE (reference sequence). V lost 0 bases and J lost 6; bases outside the gene matches: 6. This chain's CDR3 is CASSLAWDRGSQPQHF. CDR3 DNA: TGTGCCAGCAGCTTGGCTTGGGACAGGGGAAGTCAGCCCCAGCATTTT. Variable domain in full (rest from reference TRBV5-5 and TRBJ1-5): DAGVTQSPTHLIKTRGQQVTLRCSPISGHKSVSWYQQVLGQGPQFIFQYYEKEERGRGNFPDRFSARQFPNYSSELNVNALLLGDSALYLCASSLAWDRGSQPQHFGDGTRLSIL.

The chain has TRBV4-1 and TRBJ1-1; 7 positions agree with TRBD1. The V gene end was trimmed by 4 bases and the J gene end by 7 bases; junction bases not matched to a gene: 9. Germline V lookup: CDR1 MGHRA, CDR2 YSYEKL. There are 14 residues in the CDR3. CDR3 loop: CASSPSTGSGEAFF. Written as DNA, the CDR3 is TGCGCCAGCAGCCCTTCGACAGGGAGTGGTGAAGCTTTCTTT.

In regard to this clone: The same CDR3 also results from other DNA sequences found in this sample. CDR3 region: CASSPGQGYEQYF. In nucleotides, the CDR3 is TGTGCCAGCAGCCCCGGACAGGGCTACGAGCAGTACTTC. The chain joins TRBV28 to TRBJ2-7; 8 nucleotides match TRBD1. This CDR3 contains 13 residues. The V and J ends lost 6 bases and 3 bases, in that order; junction bases with no gene match: 4. CDR1 is MDHEN and CDR2 is SYDVKM in the germline V gene. The whole variable domain, filled in from reference TRBV28 and TRBJ2-7, reads DVKVTQSSRYLVKRTGEKVFLECVQDMDHENMFWYRQDPGLGLRLIYFSYDVKMKEKGDIPEGYSVSREKKERFSLILESASTNQTSMYLCASSPGQGYEQYFGPGTRLTVT.

V is TRBV5-4 and J is TRBJ2-3; D is unresolved. Trimming removed 4 bases from V and 1 base from J, with 10 bases in between. This CDR3 has 14 amino acids. Germline assignment: CDR1 SGHNT and CDR2 YYREEE (reference sequence). In DNA, the CDR3 is TGTGCCAGCAGCCATTACTCGGGCACAGATACGCAGTATTTT. Protein product: CASSHYSGTDTQYF. The entire variable domain, with the rest obtained from reference TRBV5-4 and TRBJ2-3, is as follows: ETGVTQSPTHLIKTRGQQVTLRCSSQSGHNTVSWYQQALGQGPQFIFQYYREEENGRGNFPPRFSGLQFPNYSSELNVNALELDDSALYLCASSHYSGTDTQYFGPGTRLTVL.

The rearrangement joins TRBV28 to TRBJ2-7; maybe TRBD2 (6 bases). The length of the CDR3 is 13 residues. The V and J ends lost 8 bases and 0 bases respectively, with 11 bases between them. From germline, CDR1 is MDHEN and CDR2 SYDVKM. CDR3 protein: CASGPGGSYEQYF. The CDR3 DNA follows: TGTGCCAGCGGTCCCGGGGGCTCCTACGAGCAGTACTTC.

This sequence joins TRBV11-3 and TRBJ1-1; possibly TRBD1 for D (6 bases). CDR1 and CDR2 from the germline V gene are SGHNT and YENEEA. This CDR3 is 14 amino acids long. The ends were cut back, 6 bases at V and 2 bases at J, with 13 bases in the middle. CDR3 DNA sequence: TGTGCCAGCAGTCTAGGGGGGGGAAACACTGAAGCTTTCTTT. Its translation: CASSLGGGNTEAFF.